This TCR beta chain was found in a study of OX40 agonist ivuxolimab in advanced cancers. Across the whole study: The patients received agonistic anti-OX40 (CD134) antibody ivuxolimab.

Looked up from germline, CDR1 is MGHDK and CDR2 is SYGVNS. This CDR3 region has 15 residues. V dropped 4 bases and J dropped 2 bases, with 13 bases sitting between them. TCRdb's table, derived via immunoSEQ multiplex PCR, lists solely in-frame clones and lacks some. The sample lists over 50,000 clones; around 89% were seen once. Regarding this clone: The antigen remains undetermined.

General study points: Researchers did not determine the expanded peripheral T cells' antigen specificity. The study found that CD8+ T cells averaged more expanded clones than CD4+. At 0.1 to 3.0 mg/kg and by week 6, clonal expansion occurred in CD4+ and CD8+ blood T cells.

The V and J genes are TRBV25-1 and TRBJ2-3; possible D gene TRBD1, 6 bases. The clonotype comes from an adult with an advanced solid tumor such as melanoma, head and neck, liver or kidney cancer. Sequencing used CD4+ or CD8+ T cells sorted from blood, obtained in a trial of the OX40 agonist ivuxolimab. The CDR3 coding sequence is TGTGCCAGCAGTGGGGACATTTGGGACACAGATACGCAGTATTTT. Its translation: CASSGDIWDTDTQYF.